The T cell receptor (beta chain) under discussion was sequenced for a study of early T cells in non-severe SARS-CoV-2 infection. Looking at the study overall: Chains from this unsorted whole-blood bulk RNA could not be paired.

Points from the study as a whole: Clonotype matching in VDJdb favored anti-spike CD8 responses and did not capture private and CD4 specificities.

V lost 5 bases to trimming and J lost 3 bases, with 7 bases between them. The CDR3 has 13 residues. On this clonotype itself: What it binds is unknown.

Unique molecular identifiers tagged individual cDNA molecules. TCRdb redid the calling of the 5' RACE reads with MiXCR, one entry per CDR3 protein. The top ten hold approximately 6% of the sample, which has more than 75,000 distinct CDR3 sequences, over 10% seen once. Sequenced material: whole blood. The clonotype comes from an adult who was a healthcare worker with PCR-confirmed SARS-CoV-2 infection or an uninfected control (not recorded which). The chain links TRBV12-3 or TRBV12-4 to TRBJ2-2; D gene ambiguous. The CDR3 nucleotides are TGTGCCAGCAGTGGGGTTTACACCGGGGAGCTGTTTTTT. It is translated as CASSGVYTGELFF.